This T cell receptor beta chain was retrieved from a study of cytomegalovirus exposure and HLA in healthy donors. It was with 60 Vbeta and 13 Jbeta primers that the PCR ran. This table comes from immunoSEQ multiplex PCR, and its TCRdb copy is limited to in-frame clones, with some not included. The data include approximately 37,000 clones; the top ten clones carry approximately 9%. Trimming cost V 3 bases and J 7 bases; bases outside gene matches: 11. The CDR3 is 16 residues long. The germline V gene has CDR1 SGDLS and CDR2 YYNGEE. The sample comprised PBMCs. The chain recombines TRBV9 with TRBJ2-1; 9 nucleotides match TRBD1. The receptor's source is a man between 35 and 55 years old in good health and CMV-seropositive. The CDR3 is CASSGTPGQGRNEQFF. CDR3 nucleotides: TGTGCCAGCAGCGGTACTCCGGGACAGGGTAGGAATGAGCAGTTCTTC.